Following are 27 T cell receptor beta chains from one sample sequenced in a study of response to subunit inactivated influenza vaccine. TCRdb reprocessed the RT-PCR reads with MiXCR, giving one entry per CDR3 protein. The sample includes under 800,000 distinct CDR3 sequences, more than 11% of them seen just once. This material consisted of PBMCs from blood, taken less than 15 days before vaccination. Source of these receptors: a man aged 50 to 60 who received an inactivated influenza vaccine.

The CDR3 here is CASSIVGGRSNEQYF. The CDR3 coding sequence is TGTGCCAGTAGTATAGTTGGCGGGAGAAGCAACGAGCAGTACTTC. The chain uses TRBV19 and TRBJ2-7, with 7 bases fitting TRBD2. From germline, CDR1 is LNHDA and CDR2 SQIVND (reference sequence). The J segment lost 5 bases and the V segment lost 1 base, leaving 8 bases of the junction unmatched. CDR3 length equals 15 residues.

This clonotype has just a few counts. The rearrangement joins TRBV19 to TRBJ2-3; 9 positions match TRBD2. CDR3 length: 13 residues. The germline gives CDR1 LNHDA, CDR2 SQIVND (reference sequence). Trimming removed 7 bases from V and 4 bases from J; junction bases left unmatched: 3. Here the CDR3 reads CASNSGGPDTQYF. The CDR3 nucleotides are TGTGCCAGTAATAGCGGGGGTCCAGATACGCAGTATTTT.

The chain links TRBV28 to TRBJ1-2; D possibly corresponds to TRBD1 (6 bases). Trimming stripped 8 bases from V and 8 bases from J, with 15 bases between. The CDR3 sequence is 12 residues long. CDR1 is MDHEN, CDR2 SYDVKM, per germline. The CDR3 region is CASVDRGLGYTF. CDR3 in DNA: TGTGCCAGCGTGGACAGAGGGTTAGGCTACACCTTC.

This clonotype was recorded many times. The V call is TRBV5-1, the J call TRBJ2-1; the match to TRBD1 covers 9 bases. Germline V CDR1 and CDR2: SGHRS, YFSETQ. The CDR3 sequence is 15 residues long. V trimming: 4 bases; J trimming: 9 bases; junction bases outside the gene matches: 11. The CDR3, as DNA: TGCGCCAGCAGCCCGGGTACAGGGGGCTTGACTGAGCAGTTCTTC. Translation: CASSPGTGGLTEQFF. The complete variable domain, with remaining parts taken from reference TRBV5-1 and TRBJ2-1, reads KAGVTQTPRYLIKTRGQQVTLSCSPISGHRSVSWYQQTPGQGLQFLFEYFSETQRNKGNFPGRFSGRQFSNSRSEMNVSTLELGDSALYLCASSPGTGGLTEQFFGPGTRLTVL.

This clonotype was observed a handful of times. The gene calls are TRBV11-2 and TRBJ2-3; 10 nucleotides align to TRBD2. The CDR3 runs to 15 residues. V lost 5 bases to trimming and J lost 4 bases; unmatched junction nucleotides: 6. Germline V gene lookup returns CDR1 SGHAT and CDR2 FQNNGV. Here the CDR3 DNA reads TGTGCCAGCAGCCCTAGCGGGAGTAGGCCAGATACGCAGTATTTT. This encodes CASSPSGSRPDTQYF.

Here the CDR3 reads CASSQSPRAGHTDTQYF. CDR3 bases: TGCGCCAGCAGCCAATCCCCACGAGCAGGGCACACAGATACGCAGTATTTT. The chain employs TRBV4-3 and TRBJ2-3, with D tentatively TRBD1 (5 bases). With 2 bases removed from V and 2 bases from J, the gap between germline ends came to 17 bases. This CDR3 contains 17 residues. The germline CDR1 and CDR2 sequences are LGHNA and YSLEER.

For the CDR3, the DNA is TGTGCCAGCAGCCGCGACCTCCTTACTGCAACTAATGAAAAACTGTTTTTT. The encoded protein is CASSRDLLTATNEKLFF. The V call is TRBV4-2, the J call TRBJ1-4; D call uncertain. Between the trimmed V and J ends, which lost 4 bases and 0 bases, there was a span of 15 bases. The CDR3 runs 17 residues. Germline V gives CDR1 LGHNA, CDR2 YNFKEQ.

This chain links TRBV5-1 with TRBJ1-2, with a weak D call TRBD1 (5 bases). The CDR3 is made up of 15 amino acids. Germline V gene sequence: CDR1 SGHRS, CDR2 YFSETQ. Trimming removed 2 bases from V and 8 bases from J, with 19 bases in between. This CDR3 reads CASSLRLPGRSGYTF. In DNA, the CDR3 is TGCGCCAGCAGCTTAAGGTTACCAGGGAGATCCGGCTACACCTTC. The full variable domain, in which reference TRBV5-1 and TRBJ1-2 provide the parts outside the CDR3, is KAGVTQTPRYLIKTRGQQVTLSCSPISGHRSVSWYQQTPGQGLQFLFEYFSETQRNKGNFPGRFSGRQFSNSRSEMNVSTLELGDSALYLCASSLRLPGRSGYTFGSGTRLTVV.

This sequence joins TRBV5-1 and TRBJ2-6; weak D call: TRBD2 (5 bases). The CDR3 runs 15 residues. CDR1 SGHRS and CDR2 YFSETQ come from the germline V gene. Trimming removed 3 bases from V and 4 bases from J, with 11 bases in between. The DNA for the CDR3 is TGCGCCAGCAGCTCAGTGGGAGCCGGGGCCAACGTCCTGACTTTC. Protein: CASSSVGAGANVLTF. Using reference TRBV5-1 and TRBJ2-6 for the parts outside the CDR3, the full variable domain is KAGVTQTPRYLIKTRGQQVTLSCSPISGHRSVSWYQQTPGQGLQFLFEYFSETQRNKGNFPGRFSGRQFSNSRSEMNVSTLELGDSALYLCASSSVGAGANVLTFGAGSRLTVL.

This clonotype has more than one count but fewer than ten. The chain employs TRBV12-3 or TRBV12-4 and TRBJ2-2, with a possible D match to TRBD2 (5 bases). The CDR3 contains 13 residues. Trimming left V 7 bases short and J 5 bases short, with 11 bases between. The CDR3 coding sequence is TGTGCCAGCAATGTGGGAGCTACCGGGGAGCTGTTTTTT. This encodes CASNVGATGELFF.

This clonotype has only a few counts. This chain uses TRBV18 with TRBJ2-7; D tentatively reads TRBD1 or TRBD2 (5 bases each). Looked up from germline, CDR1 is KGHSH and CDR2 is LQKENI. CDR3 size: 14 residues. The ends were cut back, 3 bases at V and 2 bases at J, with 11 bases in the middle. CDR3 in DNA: TGTGCCAGCTCACCTGAGGGGTTCGCCTACGAGCAGTACTTC. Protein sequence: CASSPEGFAYEQYF.

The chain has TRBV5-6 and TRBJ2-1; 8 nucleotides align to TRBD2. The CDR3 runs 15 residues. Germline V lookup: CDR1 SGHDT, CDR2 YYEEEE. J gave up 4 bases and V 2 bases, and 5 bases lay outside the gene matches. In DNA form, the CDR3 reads TGTGCCAGCAGCTTCAAGGCTAGCGGGTACAATGAGCAGTTCTTC. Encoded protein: CASSFKASGYNEQFF. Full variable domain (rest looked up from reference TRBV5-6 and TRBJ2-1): DAGVTQSPTHLIKTRGQQVTLRCSPKSGHDTVSWYQQALGQGPQFIFQYYEEEERQRGNFPDRFSGHQFPNYSSELNVNALLLGDSALYLCASSFKASGYNEQFFGPGTRLTVL.

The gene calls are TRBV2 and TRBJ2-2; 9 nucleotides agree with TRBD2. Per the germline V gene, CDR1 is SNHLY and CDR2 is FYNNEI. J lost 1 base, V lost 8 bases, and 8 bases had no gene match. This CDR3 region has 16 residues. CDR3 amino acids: CASHPALAGNTGELFF. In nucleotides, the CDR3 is TGTGCCAGCCACCCCGCACTAGCGGGGAACACCGGGGAGCTGTTTTTT.

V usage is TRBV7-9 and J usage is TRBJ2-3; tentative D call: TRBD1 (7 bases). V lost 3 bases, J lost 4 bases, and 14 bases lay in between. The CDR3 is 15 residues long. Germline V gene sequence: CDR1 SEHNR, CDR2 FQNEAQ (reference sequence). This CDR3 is CASSFGGGEADTQYF. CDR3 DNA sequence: TGTGCCAGCAGCTTTGGAGGGGGCGAGGCAGATACGCAGTATTTT.

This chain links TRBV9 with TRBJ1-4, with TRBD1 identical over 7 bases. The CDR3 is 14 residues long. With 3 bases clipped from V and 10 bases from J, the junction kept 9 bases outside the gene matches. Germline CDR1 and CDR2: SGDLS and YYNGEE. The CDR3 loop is CASSGDSLSGKLFF. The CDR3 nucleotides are TGTGCCAGCAGCGGGGACAGTCTAAGCGGAAAACTGTTTTTT.

The CDR3 DNA reads as TGTGCCAGCAGCCAGGGTCTAGGGAGAGGAGTATATGAGCAGTTCTTC. The encoded protein is CASSQGLGRGVYEQFF. The chain recombines TRBV3-1 with TRBJ2-1; tentative D call: TRBD2 (5 bases). The CDR3 spans 16 residues. Germline CDR1 LGHDT, CDR2 YNNKEL (reference sequence). Trimming shortened V by 3 bases and J by 8 bases, and 20 bases separated the two germline ends.

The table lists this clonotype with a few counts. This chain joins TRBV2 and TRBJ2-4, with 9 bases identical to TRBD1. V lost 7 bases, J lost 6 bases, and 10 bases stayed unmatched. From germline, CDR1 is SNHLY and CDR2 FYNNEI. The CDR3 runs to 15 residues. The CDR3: CASTWSGQGPNIQYF. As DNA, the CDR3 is TGTGCCAGCACGTGGTCGGGACAGGGACCAAACATTCAGTACTTC.

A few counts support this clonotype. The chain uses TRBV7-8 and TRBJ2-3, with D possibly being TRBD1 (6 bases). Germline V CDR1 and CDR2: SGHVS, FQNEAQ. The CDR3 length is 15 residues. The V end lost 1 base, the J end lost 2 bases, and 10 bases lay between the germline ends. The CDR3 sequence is CASSLGGLYTDTQYF. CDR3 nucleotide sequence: TGTGCCAGCAGCTTAGGGGGGCTATACACAGATACGCAGTATTTT.

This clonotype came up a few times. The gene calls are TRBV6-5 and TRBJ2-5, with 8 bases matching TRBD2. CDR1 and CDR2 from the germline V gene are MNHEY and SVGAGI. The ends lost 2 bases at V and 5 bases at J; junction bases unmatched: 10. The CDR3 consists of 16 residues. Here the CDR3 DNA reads TGTGCCAGCAGTTACGGGACTAGTTTAAGTATGGAGACCCAGTACTTC. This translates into CASSYGTSLSMETQYF.

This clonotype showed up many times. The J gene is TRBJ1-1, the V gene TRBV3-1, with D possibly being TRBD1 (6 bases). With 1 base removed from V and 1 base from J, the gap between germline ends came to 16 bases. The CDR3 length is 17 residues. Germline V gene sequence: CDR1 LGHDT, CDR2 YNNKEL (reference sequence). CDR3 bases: TGTGCCAGCAGCCAAGCCACCAACAGGGCCACGAACACTGAAGCTTTCTTT. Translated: CASSQATNRATNTEAFF.

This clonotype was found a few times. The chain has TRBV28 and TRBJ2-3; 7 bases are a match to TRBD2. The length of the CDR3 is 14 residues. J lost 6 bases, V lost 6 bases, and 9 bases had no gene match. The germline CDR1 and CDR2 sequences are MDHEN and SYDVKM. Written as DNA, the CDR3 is TGTGCCAGCAGGGAGACTAGCTCCGCGGATACGCAGTATTTT. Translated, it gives CASRETSSADTQYF.

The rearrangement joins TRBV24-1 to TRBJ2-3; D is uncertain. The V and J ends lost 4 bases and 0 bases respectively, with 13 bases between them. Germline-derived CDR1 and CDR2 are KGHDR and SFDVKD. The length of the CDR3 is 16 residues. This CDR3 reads CATSDPRRRSTDTQYF. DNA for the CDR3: TGTGCCACCAGTGACCCACGTAGGCGGAGCACAGATACGCAGTATTTT.

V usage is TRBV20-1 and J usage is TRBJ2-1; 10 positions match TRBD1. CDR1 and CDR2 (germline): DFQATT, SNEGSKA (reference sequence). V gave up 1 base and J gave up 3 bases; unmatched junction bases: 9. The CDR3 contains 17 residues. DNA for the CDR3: TGCAGTGCTAGAGTCTTAGCCGGACAGGGGGGCTACAATGAGCAGTTCTTC. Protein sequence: CSARVLAGQGGYNEQFF.

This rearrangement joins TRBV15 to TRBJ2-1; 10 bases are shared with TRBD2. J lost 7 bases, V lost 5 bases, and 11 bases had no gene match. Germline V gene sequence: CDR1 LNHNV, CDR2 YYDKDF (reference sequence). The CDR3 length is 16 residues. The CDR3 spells CATSGIPSGSFNEQFF. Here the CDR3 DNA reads TGTGCCACCAGCGGTATTCCTAGCGGGAGTTTTAATGAGCAGTTCTTC.

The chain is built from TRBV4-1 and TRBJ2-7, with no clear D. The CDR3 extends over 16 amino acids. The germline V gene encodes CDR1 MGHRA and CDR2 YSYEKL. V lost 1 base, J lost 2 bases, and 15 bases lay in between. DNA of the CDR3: TGCGCCAGCAGCCAAGGAGGAAAGGCAGTGGCCTACGAGCAGTACTTC. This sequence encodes CASSQGGKAVAYEQYF.

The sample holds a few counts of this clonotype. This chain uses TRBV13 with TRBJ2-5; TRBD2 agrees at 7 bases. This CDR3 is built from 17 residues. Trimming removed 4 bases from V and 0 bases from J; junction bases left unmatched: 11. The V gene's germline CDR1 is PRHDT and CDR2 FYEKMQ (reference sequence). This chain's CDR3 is CASSSGRAGLYQETQYF. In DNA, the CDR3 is TGTGCCAGCAGCTCGGGGAGGGCAGGGTTGTACCAAGAGACCCAGTACTTC.

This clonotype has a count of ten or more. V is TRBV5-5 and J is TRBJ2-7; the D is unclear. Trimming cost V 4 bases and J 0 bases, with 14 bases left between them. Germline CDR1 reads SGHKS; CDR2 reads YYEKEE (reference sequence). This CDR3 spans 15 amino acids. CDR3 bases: TGTGCCAGCAGCCCCTACGTCGCGGCCTCCTACGAGCAGTACTTC. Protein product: CASSPYVAASYEQYF.